This is a list of T cell receptor beta chains from one sample in a study of CD8+ T cells in alopecia areata. TCRdb keeps only in-frame clones here, not all; method: immunoSEQ multiplex PCR. Among 200,000 to 250,000 clones listed, around 62% were seen once. The sample here was CD4+ T cells sorted from blood, taken at week 0. The receptors come from a human donor with alopecia areata. CDR3s include the opening cysteine and the closing phenylalanine or tryptophan. A D gene is named only where the DNA matches it firmly. A clone size is listed for some rows: how often the clone was seen (once, few, many), or a class if it is expanded.

J gene,clone size,V gene,D gene,CDR3 protein,CDR3 DNA
TRBJ1-1,NA,TRBV9,TRBD1,CASSKRQGLNTEAFF,TGTGCCAGCAGCAAACGACAGGGTCTGAACACTGAAGCTTTCTTT
TRBJ1-1,NA,TRBV30,NA,CAWRTGNTEAFF,TGTGCCTGGAGGACAGGGAACACTGAAGCTTTCTTT
TRBJ2-1,NA,TRBV10-3,NA,CAISESGQYLIDEQFF,TGTGCCATCAGTGAGTCAGGACAGTATCTGATCGATGAGCAGTTCTTC
TRBJ2-7,NA,TRBV6-6,NA,CASRRDFLSYEQYF,TGTGCCAGCAGAAGGGACTTCTTGTCCTACGAGCAGTACTTC
TRBJ2-7,NA,TRBV13,NA,CASSLVHGGEGEQYF,TGTGCCAGCAGCTTAGTACACGGGGGTGAAGGCGAGCAGTACTTC
TRBJ1-6,NA,TRBV14,NA,CASSRGSNNSPLHF,TGTGCCAGCAGCCGGGGCAGCAATAATTCACCCCTCCACTTT
TRBJ1-1,NA,TRBV5-1,TRBD1,CASSRDSLRNTEAFF,TGCGCCAGCAGCAGGGACAGCCTCAGGAACACTGAAGCTTTCTTT
TRBJ2-3,NA,TRBV6-5,NA,CASSGASTDTQYF,TGTGCCAGCAGCGGGGCTTCCACAGATACGCAGTATTTT
TRBJ2-3,few,TRBV10-3,NA,CAISGTLSTDTQYF,TGTGCCATCAGTGGGACACTAAGCACAGATACGCAGTATTTT
TRBJ2-5,NA,TRBV9,TRBD1,CASSVEWDRVGDF,TGTGCCAGCAGCGTAGAATGGGACAGGGTTGGGGACTTC
TRBJ2-3,NA,TRBV7-9,NA,CASSYDGRGLGTQYF,TGTGCCAGCAGCTACGACGGCCGAGGTTTGGGTACGCAGTATTTT
TRBJ2-1,NA,TRBV7-8,TRBD2,CASSFASGSNEQFF,TGTGCCAGCAGCTTCGCTAGCGGGAGTAATGAGCAGTTCTTC
TRBJ1-6,few,TRBV6-5,NA,CASSYTINSPLHF,TGTGCCAGCAGTTACACCATAAATTCACCCCTCCACTTT